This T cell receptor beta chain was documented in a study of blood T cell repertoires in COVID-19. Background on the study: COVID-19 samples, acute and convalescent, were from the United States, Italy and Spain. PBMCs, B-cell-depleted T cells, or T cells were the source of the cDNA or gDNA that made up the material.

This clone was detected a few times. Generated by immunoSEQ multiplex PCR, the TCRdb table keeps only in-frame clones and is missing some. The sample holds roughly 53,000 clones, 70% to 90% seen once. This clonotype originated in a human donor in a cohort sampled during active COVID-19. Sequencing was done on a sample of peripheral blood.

The CDR3 DNA reads TGTGCCAGCAGCTCAGTGACAGGGGGCGGGACGGGGGCCAACGTCCTGACTTTC. It encodes CASSSVTGGGTGANVLTF. The chain recombines TRBV5-4 with TRBJ2-6, with 10 bases that match TRBD1. J was trimmed by 4 bases and V by 3 bases; bases with no gene match: 10. Germline CDR1 and CDR2: SGHNT and YYREEE (reference sequence). This CDR3 region has 18 residues.